What follows is one TCR beta chain and its context. The antigen is not known. The entry originates in a study of OX40 agonist ivuxolimab in advanced cancers. Turning to the study itself: Ivuxolimab is an agonistic anti-OX40 (CD134) antibody, and patients were treated with it. Study-wide results and caveats: Among the lowest peripheral clonal expansion occurred in 0.1-3.0 mg/kg partial responders.

The CDR3 has 16 residues. J was trimmed by 6 bases and V by 5 bases; bases with no gene match: 9. Looked up from germline, CDR1 is SGHTA and CDR2 is FQGTGA. Generated by immunoSEQ multiplex PCR, the TCRdb table keeps only in-frame clones and is missing some. The data hold some 60,000 clones, with roughly 87% observed a single time. This chain joins TRBV7-3 and TRBJ2-3; 12 nucleotides match TRBD2. This material consisted of CD4+ or CD8+ T cells sorted from blood, taken in a trial of the OX40 agonist ivuxolimab. This clonotype was obtained from an adult with an advanced solid tumor such as melanoma, head and neck, liver or kidney cancer. CDR3 loop: CASSLLLAGGGDTQYF. CDR3 bases: TGTGCCAGCAGCCTCCTACTAGCGGGGGGTGGCGATACGCAGTATTTT.